This T cell receptor beta chain comes out of a study of cytomegalovirus exposure and HLA in healthy donors. Study-wide points: According to the study, 150 to 200 TCR beta chains were cytomegalovirus-associated.

In the case of this clone: The antigen is unknown.

The PCR was carried out with 60 Vbeta primers and 13 Jbeta primers. Using immunoSEQ multiplex PCR, the repertoire was profiled, and TCRdb retains in-frame clones only, with some absent. The sample lists approximately 270,000 clones; 75% to 90% were seen once. The CDR3 is 14 amino acids. Trimming took 1 base from V and 4 from J; bases not matched to a gene: 3. Germline-derived CDR1 and CDR2 are LNHNV and YYDKDF (reference sequence). This sequence joins TRBV15 and TRBJ1-1; 7 bases map to TRBD1. Sequences were obtained from PBMCs. The origin of this receptor is a girl aged 2 to 10 in good health and CMV-seronegative. The CDR3 bases are TGTGCCACCAGCAGAGCGGACAGGCTCACTGAAGCTTTCTTT. It codes for CATSRADRLTEAFF.